These 9 T cell receptor beta chains share one sample of origin, sequenced in a study of CD8 T cells in Susac syndrome. Reverse transcription used about 0.5 to 1 ug RNA and random hexamers. Via MiXCR, TCRdb re-called the immunoSEQ multiplex PCR reads, giving one row per CDR3 protein. Of 150,000 to 180,000 distinct CDR3 sequences detected, approximately 95% appear once; the ten largest clones hold 0.15% to 0.2%. Specimen: CD4+ T cells from PBMCs. These receptors came from a human donor with Susac syndrome.

This clonotype has only one observation. This chain links TRBV29-1 with TRBJ1-1, with TRBD1 matching 7 bases. CDR3 length: 13 amino acids. Germline values: CDR1 SQVTM, CDR2 ANQGSEA. The V segment lost 6 bases and the J segment 7 bases; nucleotides outside the gene matches: 11. CDR3 loop: CSVRRQGGYEAFF. DNA of the CDR3: TGCAGCGTAAGACGACAGGGAGGTTATGAAGCTTTCTTT.

CDR3 coding DNA: TGCAGCGCCTCGACAGGGTCTGGAAACACCATATATTTT. Its translation is CSASTGSGNTIYF. The chain joins TRBV29-1 to TRBJ1-3, with 7 bases lining up with TRBD1. Trimming took 7 bases from V and 1 from J; bases not matched to a gene: 4. Germline V gene lookup returns CDR1 SQVTM and CDR2 ANQGSEA. CDR3 length: 13 amino acids. The variable domain in full, with the rest retrieved from reference TRBV29-1 and TRBJ1-3, is SAVISQKPSRDICQRGTSLTIQCQVDSQVTMMFWYRQQPGQSLTLIATANQGSEATYESGFVIDKFPISRPNLTFSTLTVSNMSPEDSSIYLCSASTGSGNTIYFGEGSWLTVV.

This clonotype was detected only a few times. This chain uses TRBV11-2 with TRBJ2-5; D gene unclear. Trimming left V 1 base short and J 4 bases short, with 7 bases between. In germline, CDR1 is SGHAT, CDR2 FQNNGV. The CDR3 is 13 residues long. This CDR3 is CASSLGVGETQYF. The DNA for the CDR3 is TGTGCCAGCAGCTTAGGGGTCGGAGAGACCCAGTACTTC.

This chain links TRBV6-1 with TRBJ2-3; D remains unclear. V shed 6 bases and J shed 0 bases, with 7 bases lying between them. This CDR3 contains 13 residues. Germline-derived CDR1 and CDR2 are MNHNS and SASEGT. CDR3 sequence reads: CASRVGSTDTQYF. Here the CDR3 DNA reads TGTGCCAGCAGGGTCGGAAGCACAGATACGCAGTATTTT.

This clonotype is a singleton in its sample. The rearrangement links TRBV7-8 to TRBJ1-6, with D uncertain. The germline V and J ends were trimmed by 0 bases and 9 bases, with 9 bases remaining between them. Germline CDR1 SGHVS, CDR2 FQNEAQ. The CDR3 consists of 14 residues. The CDR3 region is CASSLALMGSPLHF. The CDR3 DNA reads TGTGCCAGCAGCTTAGCGCTTATGGGTTCACCCCTCCACTTT.

This chain joins TRBV29-1 and TRBJ2-2; TRBD2 matches at 14 bases. The CDR3 is made up of 15 amino acids. Germline V CDR1 and CDR2: SQVTM, ANQGSEA. The V segment lost 6 bases and the J segment 3 bases; nucleotides outside the gene matches: 3. CDR3 in amino acids: CSVGTSGGYTGELFF. The CDR3 region has the DNA TGCAGCGTCGGGACTAGCGGGGGATACACCGGGGAGCTGTTTTTT.

V usage is TRBV5-6 and J usage is TRBJ1-6; D is unresolved. V lost 4 bases and J lost 6, with 17 bases in between. This CDR3 spans 16 amino acids. The germline V gene encodes CDR1 SGHDT and CDR2 YYEEEE. The CDR3 is CASSGGSTGFNSPLHF. The CDR3 nucleotides are TGTGCCAGCAGCGGCGGGTCGACGGGATTTAATTCACCCCTCCACTTT.

In this sample, this clonotype turned up a few times. The gene calls are TRBV12-3 or TRBV12-4 and TRBJ2-5; no reliable D call. This CDR3 is 12 amino acids long. The V end lost 3 bases, the J end lost 4 bases, and 6 bases lay between the germline ends. Here the CDR3 reads CASSFIGETQYF. The DNA for the CDR3 is TGTGCCAGCAGTTTCATTGGAGAGACCCAGTACTTC.

The genes are TRBV9 and TRBJ2-3, with TRBD2 identical over 8 bases. V lost 0 bases, J lost 5 bases, and 2 bases stayed unmatched. The CDR3 loop spans 14 amino acids. Germline V lookup: CDR1 SGDLS, CDR2 YYNGEE. In nucleotides, the CDR3 is TGTGCCAGCAGCGTAGCGGGGGGGAGAGATACGCAGTATTTT. Its protein is CASSVAGGRDTQYF.